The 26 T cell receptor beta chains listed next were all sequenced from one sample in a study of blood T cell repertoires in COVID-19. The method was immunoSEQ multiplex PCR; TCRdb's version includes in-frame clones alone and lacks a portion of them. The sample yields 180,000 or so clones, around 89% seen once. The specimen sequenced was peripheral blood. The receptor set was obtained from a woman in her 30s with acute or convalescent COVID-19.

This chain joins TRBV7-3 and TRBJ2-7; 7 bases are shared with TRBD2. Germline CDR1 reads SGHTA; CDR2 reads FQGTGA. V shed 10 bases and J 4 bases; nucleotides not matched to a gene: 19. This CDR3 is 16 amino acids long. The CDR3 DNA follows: TGTGCCAACGGCGGCCCGAGAGGGAGGGCCATGTACGAGCAGTACTTC. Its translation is CANGGPRGRAMYEQYF.

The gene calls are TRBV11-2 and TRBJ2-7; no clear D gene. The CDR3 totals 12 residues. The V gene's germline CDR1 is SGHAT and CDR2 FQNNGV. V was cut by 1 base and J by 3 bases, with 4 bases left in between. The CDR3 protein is CASSLGSYEQYF. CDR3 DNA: TGTGCCAGCAGCTTAGGGAGCTACGAGCAGTACTTC.

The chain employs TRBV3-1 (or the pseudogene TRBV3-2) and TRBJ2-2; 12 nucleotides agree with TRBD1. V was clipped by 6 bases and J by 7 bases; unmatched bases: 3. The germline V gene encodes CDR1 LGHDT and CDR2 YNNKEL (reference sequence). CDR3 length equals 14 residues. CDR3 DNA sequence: TGTGCCAGCAGAGGGACAGGGGGCAGCGGGGAGCTGTTTTTT. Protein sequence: CASRGTGGSGELFF.

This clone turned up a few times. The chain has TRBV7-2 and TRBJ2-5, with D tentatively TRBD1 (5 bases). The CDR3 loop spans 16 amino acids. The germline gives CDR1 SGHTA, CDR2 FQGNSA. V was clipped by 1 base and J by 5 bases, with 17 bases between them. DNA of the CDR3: TGTGCCAGCAGCTTAGTCGTAGGGGTTGCACAGGAGACCCAGTACTTC. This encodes CASSLVVGVAQETQYF.

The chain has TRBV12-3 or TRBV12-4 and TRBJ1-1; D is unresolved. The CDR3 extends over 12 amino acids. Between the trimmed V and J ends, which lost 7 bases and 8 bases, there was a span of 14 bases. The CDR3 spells CASTKNPLEAFF. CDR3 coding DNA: TGTGCCAGCACCAAAAATCCCCTAGAAGCTTTCTTT.

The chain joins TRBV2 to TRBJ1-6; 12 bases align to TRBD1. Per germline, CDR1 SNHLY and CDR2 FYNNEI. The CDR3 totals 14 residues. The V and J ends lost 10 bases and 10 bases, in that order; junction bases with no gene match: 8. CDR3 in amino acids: CAILRDRGRSPLHF. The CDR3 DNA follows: TGTGCCATCCTCCGGGACAGGGGGCGCTCACCCCTCCACTTT.

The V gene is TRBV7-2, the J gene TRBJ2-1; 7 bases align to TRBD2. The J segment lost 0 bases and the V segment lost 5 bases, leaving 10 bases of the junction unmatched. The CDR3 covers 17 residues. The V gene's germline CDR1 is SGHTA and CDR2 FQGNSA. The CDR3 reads CASSRRASGASYNEQFF. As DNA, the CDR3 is TGTGCCAGCAGCCGGAGGGCTAGCGGTGCCTCCTACAATGAGCAGTTCTTC.

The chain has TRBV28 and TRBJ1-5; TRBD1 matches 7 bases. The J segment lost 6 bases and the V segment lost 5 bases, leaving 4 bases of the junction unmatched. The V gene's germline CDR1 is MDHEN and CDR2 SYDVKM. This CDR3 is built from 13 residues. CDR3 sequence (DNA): TGTGCCAGCAGTGAGGGGGCTGGTCAGCCCCAGCATTTT. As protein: CASSEGAGQPQHF.

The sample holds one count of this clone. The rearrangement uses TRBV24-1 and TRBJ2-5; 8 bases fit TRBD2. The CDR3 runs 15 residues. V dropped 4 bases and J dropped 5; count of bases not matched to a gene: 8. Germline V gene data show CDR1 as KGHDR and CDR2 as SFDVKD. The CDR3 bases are TGTGCCACCAGTGACCCCGGGACTAGTGGGGAGACCCAGTACTTC. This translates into CATSDPGTSGETQYF.

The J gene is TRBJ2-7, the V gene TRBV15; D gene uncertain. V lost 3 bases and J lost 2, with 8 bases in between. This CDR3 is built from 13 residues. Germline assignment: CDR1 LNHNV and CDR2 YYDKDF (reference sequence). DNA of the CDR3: TGTGCCACCAGCAGTACCCGCGCCTACGAGCAGTACTTC. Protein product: CATSSTRAYEQYF.

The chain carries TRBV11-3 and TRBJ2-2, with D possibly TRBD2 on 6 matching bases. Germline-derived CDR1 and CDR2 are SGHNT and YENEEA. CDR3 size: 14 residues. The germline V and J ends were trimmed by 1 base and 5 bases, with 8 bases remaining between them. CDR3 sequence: CASSLAGATGELFF. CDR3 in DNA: TGTGCCAGCAGCTTAGCGGGAGCAACCGGGGAGCTGTTTTTT.

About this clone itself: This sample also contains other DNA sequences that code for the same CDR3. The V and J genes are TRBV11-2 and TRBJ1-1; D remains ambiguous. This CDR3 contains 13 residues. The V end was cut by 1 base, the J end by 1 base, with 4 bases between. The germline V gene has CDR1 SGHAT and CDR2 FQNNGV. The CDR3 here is CASSLGRNTEAFF. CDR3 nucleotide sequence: TGTGCCAGCAGCTTAGGCAGGAACACTGAAGCTTTCTTT.

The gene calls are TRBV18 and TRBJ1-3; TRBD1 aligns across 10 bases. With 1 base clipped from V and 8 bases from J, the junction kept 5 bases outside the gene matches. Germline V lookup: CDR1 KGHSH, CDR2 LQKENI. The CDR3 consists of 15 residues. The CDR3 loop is CASSPRQGAEDTIYF. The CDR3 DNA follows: TGTGCCAGCTCACCACGACAGGGGGCTGAGGACACCATATATTTT.

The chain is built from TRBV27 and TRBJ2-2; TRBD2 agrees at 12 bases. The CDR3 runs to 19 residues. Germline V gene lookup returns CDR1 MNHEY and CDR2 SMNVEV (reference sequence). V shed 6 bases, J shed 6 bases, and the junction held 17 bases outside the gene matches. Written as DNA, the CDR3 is TGTGCCAGCAGCATTTACAGTCGGGGCCTAGCGGGAGGGTCCGGGGAGCTGTTTTTT. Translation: CASSIYSRGLAGGSGELFF.

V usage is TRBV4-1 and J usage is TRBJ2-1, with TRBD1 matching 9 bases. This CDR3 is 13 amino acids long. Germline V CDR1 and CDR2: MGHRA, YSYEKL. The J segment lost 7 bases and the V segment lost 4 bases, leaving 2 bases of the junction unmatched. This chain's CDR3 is CASSPDRGNEQFF. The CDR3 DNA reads TGCGCCAGCAGCCCGGACAGGGGTAATGAGCAGTTCTTC.

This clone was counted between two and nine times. This CDR3 reads CAIGRRDPTGEQYF. The CDR3 bases are TGTGCCATCGGCCGGCGGGACCCCACCGGGGAGCAGTACTTC. The chain couples TRBV10-3 to TRBJ2-7; a weak D match, TRBD2 (6 bases). The CDR3 spans 14 residues. The V and J ends lost 8 bases and 7 bases respectively, with 21 bases between them. Germline V gives CDR1 ENHRY, CDR2 SYGVKD.

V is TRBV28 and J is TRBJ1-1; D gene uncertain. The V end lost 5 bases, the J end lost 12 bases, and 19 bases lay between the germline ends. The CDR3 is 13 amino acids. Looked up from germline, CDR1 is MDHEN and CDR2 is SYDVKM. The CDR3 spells CASSTPGSDITFF. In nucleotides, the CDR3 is TGTGCCAGCAGTACTCCGGGATCCGATATAACTTTCTTT.

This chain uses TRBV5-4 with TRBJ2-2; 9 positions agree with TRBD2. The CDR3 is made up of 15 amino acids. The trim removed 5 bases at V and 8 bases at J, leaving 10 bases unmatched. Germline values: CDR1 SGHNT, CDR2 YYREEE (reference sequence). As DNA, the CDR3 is TGTGCCAGCAGTTCAGCGGCGGGAGGGCATGGGGAGCTGTTTTTT. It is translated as CASSSAAGGHGELFF. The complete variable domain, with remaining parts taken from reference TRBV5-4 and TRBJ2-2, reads ETGVTQSPTHLIKTRGQQVTLRCSSQSGHNTVSWYQQALGQGPQFIFQYYREEENGRGNFPPRFSGLQFPNYSSELNVNALELDDSALYLCASSSAAGGHGELFFGEGSRLTVL.

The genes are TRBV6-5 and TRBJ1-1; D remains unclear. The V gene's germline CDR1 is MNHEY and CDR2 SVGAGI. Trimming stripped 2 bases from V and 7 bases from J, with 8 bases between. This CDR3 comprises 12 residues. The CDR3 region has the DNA TGTGCCAGCAGTTACCCTGGGCTTGAAGCTTTCTTT. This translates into CASSYPGLEAFF.

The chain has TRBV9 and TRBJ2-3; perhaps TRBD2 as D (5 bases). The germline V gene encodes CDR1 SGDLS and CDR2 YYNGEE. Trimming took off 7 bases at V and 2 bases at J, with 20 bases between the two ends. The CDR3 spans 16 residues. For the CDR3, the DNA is TGTGCCAGCTCACCCCAGACGGGGAACCCCACAGATACGCAGTATTTT. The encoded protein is CASSPQTGNPTDTQYF.

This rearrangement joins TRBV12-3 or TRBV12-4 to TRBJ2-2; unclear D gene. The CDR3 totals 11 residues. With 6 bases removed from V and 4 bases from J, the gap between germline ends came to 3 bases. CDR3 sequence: CASSFTGELFF. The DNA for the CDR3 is TGTGCCAGCAGCTTCACCGGGGAGCTGTTTTTT.

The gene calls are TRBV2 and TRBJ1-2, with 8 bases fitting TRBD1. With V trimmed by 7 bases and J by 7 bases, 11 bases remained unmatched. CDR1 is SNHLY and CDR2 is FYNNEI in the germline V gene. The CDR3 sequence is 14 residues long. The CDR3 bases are TGTGCCAGCATTTCCCGGACAGGGATCGGTGGCTACACCTTC. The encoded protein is CASISRTGIGGYTF. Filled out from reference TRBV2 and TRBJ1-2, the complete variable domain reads EPEVTQTPSHQVTQMGQEVILRCVPISNHLYFYWYRQILGQKVEFLVSFYNNEISEKSEIFDDQFSVERPDGSNFTLKIRSTKLEDSAMYFCASISRTGIGGYTFGSGTRLTVV.

The CDR3 is CASSLKAPGQGGNTIYF. In DNA form, the CDR3 reads TGTGCCAGCAGTTTAAAGGCCCCGGGACAGGGGGGAAACACCATATATTTT. The rearrangement uses TRBV27 and TRBJ1-3; 10 positions agree with TRBD1. Germline trimming cut 2 bases from V and 4 bases from J; bases unmatched to any gene: 8. CDR1 and CDR2 (germline): MNHEY, SMNVEV (reference sequence). This CDR3 contains 17 residues.

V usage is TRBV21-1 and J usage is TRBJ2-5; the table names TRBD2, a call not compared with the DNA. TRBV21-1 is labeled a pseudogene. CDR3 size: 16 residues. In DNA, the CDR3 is TGTGCCAGCAGCAAGGGGACGCCGGGGGAACATGGGACCCAGTACTTC. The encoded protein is CASSKGTPGEHGTQYF.

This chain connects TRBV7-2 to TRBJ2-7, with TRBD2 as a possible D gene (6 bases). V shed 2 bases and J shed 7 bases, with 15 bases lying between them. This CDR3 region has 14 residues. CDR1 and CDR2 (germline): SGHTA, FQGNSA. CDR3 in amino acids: CASSLRRGAGEQYF. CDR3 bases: TGTGCCAGCAGCTTACGTAGAGGGGCGGGGGAGCAGTACTTC.

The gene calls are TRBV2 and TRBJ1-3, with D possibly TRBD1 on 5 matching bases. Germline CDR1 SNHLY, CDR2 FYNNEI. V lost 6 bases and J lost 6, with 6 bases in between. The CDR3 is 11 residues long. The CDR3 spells CASRDTNTIYF. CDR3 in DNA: TGTGCCAGCAGGGACACAAACACCATATATTTT.